The source of this T cell receptor beta chain is a study of spatial heterogeneity in lung cancer. Study overall: Sequencing consistently turned up more beta-chain sequences than alpha-chain sequences. TCR and UMI combinations that were unique each appeared, on average, more than ten times in raw reads.

The study tagged each TCR cDNA molecule with a unique molecular identifier. One entry per CDR3 protein results from TCRdb running MiXCR on the 5' RACE reads. The data contain about 48,000 distinct CDR3 sequences, less than 5.5% of them singletons. Specified time point: sample taken at primary tumor resection. Unsorted samples of tumor, nontumor lung or frozen PBMC had their whole RNA sequenced. V dropped 6 bases and J dropped 3; count of bases not matched to a gene: 12. The CDR3 runs 16 residues. Germline assignment: CDR1 SGHDT and CDR2 YYEEEE. The clonotype originates from a male donor with early-stage non-small cell lung cancer. The chain employs TRBV5-6 and TRBJ2-1, with TRBD2 matching 7 bases. The specimen comprised PBMCs, sampled at surgery. CDR3 sequence: CASTIAGRDLYNEQFF. In DNA, the CDR3 is TGTGCCAGCACCATAGCGGGCCGTGACCTCTACAATGAGCAGTTCTTC.